The rows below give T cell receptor beta chains drawn from one sample of a study of cytomegalovirus exposure and HLA in healthy donors. TCRdb's table, derived via immunoSEQ multiplex PCR, lists solely in-frame clones and lacks some. In the table there are around 130,000 clones, around 81% of which are singletons. Sequencing input: PBMCs. These receptor sequences come from a man aged 18 to 29 in good health and CMV-seronegative. The CDR3 runs from the conserved cysteine through the conserved F or W. The D gene is left open where the match is weak. The listing skips clone size in some rows; elsewhere it reads once, few, many or a size class.

.	17	TRBV18	TRBJ2-6	TRBD1	TGTGCCAGCTCACGACAGGGGGCCGCGGTTGGGGCCAACGTCCTGACTTTC	CASSRQGAAVGANVLTF
.	16	TRBV28	TRBJ1-5	.	TGTGCCAGCAGTTTAAGAAGGGGGGGGAGCAATCAGCCCCAGCATTTT	CASSLRRGGSNQPQHF
few	12	TRBV28	TRBJ1-2	TRBD1	TGTGCCATACCAGGGGGACCCTATGGCTACACCTTC	CAIPGGPYGYTF
.	17	TRBV19	TRBJ1-1	TRBD1	TGTGCCAGTAGTAACGCCCGGACAGGGACCCCTCAAGTTGAAGCTTTCTTT	CASSNARTGTPQVEAFF
.	15	TRBV15	TRBJ2-7	TRBD2	TGTGCCACCAGCAACCCAGCGGGGGGGGTGGACGAGCAGTACTTC	CATSNPAGGVDEQYF
.	14	TRBV29-1	TRBJ1-3	.	TGCAGCGTATCACAGGATCTCTCTGGAAACACCATATATTTT	CSVSQDLSGNTIYF
.	15	TRBV2	TRBJ1-4	TRBD1	TGTGCCAGCAATGCCCCAGGGGGTGCAGGTGAAAAACTGTTTTTT	CASNAPGGAGEKLFF
.	11	TRBV9	TRBJ1-1	.	TGTGCCAGCAGCTCGACAGTTGAAGCTTTCTTT	CASSSTVEAFF
.	13	TRBV30	TRBJ1-5	.	TGTGCCTGGAGTGTAGGGGGTGATCAGCCCCAGCATTTT	CAWSVGGDQPQHF
.	16	TRBV14	TRBJ2-5	.	TGTGCCAGCAGCCAAGATAGGGGAAGAGTCCAAGAGACCCAGTACTTC	CASSQDRGRVQETQYF
.	14	TRBV4-3	TRBJ2-1	.	TGCGCCAGCAGCCAAGATTTTCTGCCGGGTAGGCAGTTCTTC	CASSQDFLPGRQFF
.	14	TRBV6-1	TRBJ2-5	.	TGTGCCAGCAGTGAAGATCCGGGGGAAGAGACCCAGTACTTC	CASSEDPGEETQYF
few	14	TRBV4-2	TRBJ2-7	TRBD1	TGTGCCAGCAGCCGAAGGACAGGGGCTGGCGAGCAGTACTTC	CASSRRTGAGEQYF
once	12	TRBV30	TRBJ2-1	TRBD2	TGTGCCTGGAGCGGCGGGGGGGCGTACCAGTTCTTC	CAWSGGGAYQFF
few	16	TRBV4-2	TRBJ2-3	.	TGTGCCAGCAGCCAGGGTGCCACGACTAGCACAGATACGCAGTATTTT	CASSQGATTSTDTQYF
.	16	TRBV5-6	TRBJ2-7	TRBD1	TGTGCCAGCAGCGTCAGAGACAGGGTCTTCTCCTACGAGCAGTACTTC	CASSVRDRVFSYEQYF
.	17	TRBV5-1	TRBJ2-7	TRBD1	TGCGCCAGCAGCTTGTTCCTACAGGGGGCATTGGGGTACGAGCAGTACTTC	CASSLFLQGALGYEQYF
.	15	TRBV13	TRBJ1-1	.	TGTGCCAGCAGCTTAGTGGCCCAGGGAGGGACTGAAGCTTTCTTT	CASSLVAQGGTEAFF
.	19	TRBV27	TRBJ2-1	TRBD2	TGTGCCAGCAGTCTCAGCCCCCCGGGCGGGGAGGGTGGTAGGAATGAGCAGTTCTTC	CASSLSPPGGEGGRNEQFF
.	13	TRBV9	TRBJ1-1	.	TGTGCCAGCAGCGTAGAACAGGGCACTGAAGCTTTCTTT	CASSVEQGTEAFF
.	16	TRBV6-1	TRBJ2-3	TRBD2	TGTGCCAGCAGTCAAGTTAGCGGGGGCGTCACAGATACGCAGTATTTT	CASSQVSGGVTDTQYF
.	15	TRBV19	TRBJ1-1	.	TGTGCCACCCGCAGGGGAATGGGGAAGAACACTGAAGCTTTCTTT	CATRRGMGKNTEAFF
.	14	TRBV7-9	TRBJ2-7	TRBD1	TGTGCCAGCAGCTTGGACACAGGGGTCAGCGAGCAGTACTTC	CASSLDTGVSEQYF
.	13	TRBV27	TRBJ1-2	.	TGTGCCAGCAGTTTAGGGGGGGGGCGTGGCTACACCTTC	CASSLGGGRGYTF
.	16	TRBV5-4	TRBJ2-2	.	TGTGCCAGCAGCTTGACCGGGGGTCCGAACACCGGGGAGCTGTTTTTT	CASSLTGGPNTGELFF
.	12	TRBV5-6	TRBJ2-5	.	TGTGCCAGCAGCTTGGCGGGGAAGACCCAGTACTTC	CASSLAGKTQYF
once	15	TRBV19	TRBJ2-7	.	TGTGCCAGTAGTATTACCGGGGGATCATTCTACGAGCAGTACTTC	CASSITGGSFYEQYF
once	20	TRBV4-3	TRBJ2-5	TRBD2	TGCGCCAGCAGCCAAGTCTCCTTTGCGGGGGGCCGAGTTTTCCAAGAGACCCAGTACTTC	CASSQVSFAGGRVFQETQYF
.	15	TRBV7-2	TRBJ2-7	.	TGTGCCAGCAGCACAGGGAGGGGGGGTTCCTACGAGCAGTACTTC	CASSTGRGGSYEQYF
.	14	TRBV7-6	TRBJ2-7	TRBD1	TGTGCCAGCAGCCCAGAAGGGGGCCCCTACGAGCAGTACTTC	CASSPEGGPYEQYF
.	12	TRBV19	TRBJ2-1	.	TGTGCCAGTAGTATAGTGGAGCGGGAGCAGTTCTTC	CASSIVEREQFF
.	17	TRBV7-9	TRBJ2-1	TRBD2	TGTGCCAGCAGCTTTGGCAGTAGCGGGGGGCCCACCTCTCTCCGGTTCTTC	CASSFGSSGGPTSLRFF
.	18	TRBV4-3	TRBJ2-5	TRBD2	TGCGCCAGCAGCCAAGTTCTAGCGGGGAGCCCCTACCAAGAGACCCAGTACTTC	CASSQVLAGSPYQETQYF
.	14	TRBV7-2	TRBJ1-2	TRBD1	TGTGCCAGCAGCTTAGGGCAGGGGGCGGAAGGCTACACCTTC	CASSLGQGAEGYTF
.	15	TRBV7-6	TRBJ1-3	TRBD1	TGTGCCAGCAGCACACAGGGGGCTGGTGGAAACACCATATATTTT	CASSTQGAGGNTIYF
.	15	TRBV4-2	TRBJ2-3	.	TGTGCCAGCAGCCTCAAAGAAGGGGAAACAGATACGCAGTATTTT	CASSLKEGETDTQYF
.	13	TRBV18	TRBJ2-1	.	TGTGCCAGCTCACCAGGGTACCGGGGGGAGCAGTTCTTC	CASSPGYRGEQFF
.	12	TRBV5-1	TRBJ1-1	.	TGCGCCAGCAGCTTTTCGGGGACTGAAGCTTTCTTT	CASSFSGTEAFF
.	15	TRBV28	TRBJ1-3	.	TGTGCCAGCATCAAGGGGGGGGGCCTGGGAAACACCATATATTTT	CASIKGGGLGNTIYF
.	12	TRBV28	TRBJ2-7	.	TGTGCCAGTACAGGGCTGGGGAACGAGCAGTACTTC	CASTGLGNEQYF
.	13	TRBV6-5	TRBJ2-7	TRBD2	TGTGCCAGCACCCGGACTAGCCGAAACGAGCAGTACTTC	CASTRTSRNEQYF
.	14	TRBV4-2	TRBJ2-7	TRBD2	TGTGCCAGCAGCCAAGCGGGGGGGCCGGAGGAGCAGTACTTC	CASSQAGGPEEQYF
.	15	TRBV7-2	TRBJ2-7	TRBD2	TGTGCCAGCAGCCTCCTAACTAGCGGGGGGAGCGAGCAGTACTTC	CASSLLTSGGSEQYF
.	11	TRBV10-3	TRBJ2-5	.	TGTGCCATCCGGTCCGGGGAGACCCAGTACTTC	CAIRSGETQYF
once	14	TRBV5-1	TRBJ2-1	.	TGCGCCAGCAGTAAGTCGGGGGGCCACAATGAGCAGTTCTTC	CASSKSGGHNEQFF
.	15	TRBV10-3	TRBJ2-1	.	TGTGCCATCACCCCAGGTCCCGGCTCCTACAATGAGCAGTTCTTC	CAITPGPGSYNEQFF
.	13	TRBV11-3	TRBJ1-1	.	TGTGCCAGCAGCTCCGCGGGGGAGACTGAAGCTTTCTTT	CASSSAGETEAFF
medium-sized	12	TRBV6-6	TRBJ2-7	.	TGTGCCAGCACGGGGGTGGTCCACGAGCAGTACTTC	CASTGVVHEQYF
.	14	TRBV5-1	TRBJ1-2	.	TGCGCCAGCAGCTTGGCCCGGGGGTCGGGAGGCTACACCTTC	CASSLARGSGGYTF
.	16	TRBV7-2	TRBJ2-3	TRBD2	TGTGCCAGCAGCTTGGGGCTAGCGGGGCTCACAGATACGCAGTATTTT	CASSLGLAGLTDTQYF
.	15	TRBV10-3	TRBJ2-5	.	TGTGCTGCAACACCCGCGGGGGCAAACCAAGAGACCCAGTACTTC	CAATPAGANQETQYF
few	13	TRBV7-9	TRBJ2-5	TRBD2	TGTGCCAGCAGCTTGGGGGGGCAAGAGACCCAGTACTTC	CASSLGGQETQYF
.	16	TRBV7-6	TRBJ2-3	TRBD1	TGTGCCAGCAGCTTTATGGGACAGTCTAGCACAGATACGCAGTATTTT	CASSFMGQSSTDTQYF
.	17	TRBV4-1	TRBJ2-1	.	TGCGCCAGCAGCCAAGCCTGGGCAGGGGGGTCCTACAATGAGCAGTTCTTC	CASSQAWAGGSYNEQFF
.	16	TRBV9	TRBJ1-6	.	TGTGCCAGCAGCGTAGACCCCGGGGACACTGATTCACCCCTCCACTTT	CASSVDPGDTDSPLHF
.	18	TRBV5-1	TRBJ2-2	.	TGCGCCAGCAGTTATAACGATGTAGGAGGAATAGGAACCGGGGAGCTGTTTTTT	CASSYNDVGGIGTGELFF
few	17	TRBV7-9	TRBJ2-4	.	TGTGCCAGCAGCTCAAACAGGGGACTCTTAGCCAAAAACATTCAGTACTTC	CASSSNRGLLAKNIQYF